This TCR beta chain was identified in a study of OX40 agonist ivuxolimab in advanced cancers. Study at large: Every 2 weeks, ivuxolimab was infused into the patients intravenously at between 0.01 and 10 mg/kg.

Whole-study findings and limits: Blood T cells, both CD4+ and CD8+, expanded clonally by week 6 at 0.1 to 3.0 mg/kg. On average, CD8+ T cells showed a greater number of expanded clones than CD4+.

The CDR3 runs to 12 residues. Trimming took 1 base from V and 4 from J, leaving 4 bases between them. Germline lookup yields CDR1 MGHRA and CDR2 YSYEKL. Regarding this clone: Its antigen is currently unknown.

The repertoire was sequenced with immunoSEQ multiplex PCR; TCRdb's copy has only in-frame clones and lacks some. The sample yields over 25,000 clones, 80% to 85% seen once. The starting material was CD4+ or CD8+ T cells sorted from blood, obtained in a trial of the OX40 agonist ivuxolimab. The source is an adult with an advanced solid tumor such as melanoma, head and neck, liver or kidney cancer. V gene TRBV4-1 combines with J gene TRBJ1-2, with D unclear. In nucleotides, the CDR3 is TGCGCCAGCAGCCAAGGGATCTATGGCTACACCTTC. It is translated as CASSQGIYGYTF.